These 12 T cell receptor beta chains came from one sample sequenced in a study of T cell repertoires in cytomegalovirus infection. TCRdb re-analysed the reads in MiXCR, keeping a single row per CDR3 protein. The data show some 700,000 distinct CDR3 sequences, 30% to 35% seen once. For these receptors, no antigen is known. Specimen: cultured PBMCs, collected from culture after CMV antigen stimulation. These receptors came from a human donor in good health (CMV status not recorded). Some clones in this sample may be carry-over from other donors' samples.

CDR3 region: CASSPGIAGRSGQPQHF. CDR3 DNA sequence: TGTGCCAGTAGTCCCGGGATTGCCGGGAGGTCGGGGCAGCCCCAGCATTTT. V is TRBV19 and J is TRBJ1-5; D remains unclear. This CDR3 has 17 amino acids. Trimming removed 5 bases from V and 7 bases from J, with 24 bases in between. Germline CDR1 LNHDA, CDR2 SQIVND (reference sequence).

The chain uses TRBV12-3 or TRBV12-4 and TRBJ2-7, with D uncertain. The CDR3 length is 14 residues. Trimming stripped 7 bases from V and 0 bases from J, with 13 bases between. CDR3 nucleotide sequence: TGTGCCAGCACCGCTGGACCAGACTCCTACGAGCAGTACTTC. Amino acid sequence: CASTAGPDSYEQYF.

The chain uses TRBV19 and TRBJ1-1; TRBD1 matches 10 bases. Germline CDR1 LNHDA, CDR2 SQIVND (reference sequence). The CDR3 totals 17 residues. V was clipped by 7 bases and J by 1 base; unmatched bases: 12. The CDR3 is CASILSQTGGANTEAFF. The CDR3 region has the DNA TGTGCCAGTATATTGTCCCAGACAGGGGGCGCGAACACTGAAGCTTTCTTT.

This clonotype came up a few times. This sequence joins TRBV18 and TRBJ1-4, with 9 bases matching TRBD1. CDR3 size: 15 residues. Germline CDR1 and CDR2: KGHSH and LQKENI. Germline trimming cut 6 bases from V and 7 bases from J; bases unmatched to any gene: 9. The DNA for the CDR3 is TGTGCCAGCTCCCATCCTGGGGACAGGGCTGAAAAACTGTTTTTT. This codes for CASSHPGDRAEKLFF. Variable domain in full (rest from reference TRBV18 and TRBJ1-4): NAGVMQNPRHLVRRRGQEARLRCSPMKGHSHVYWYRQLPEEGLKFMVYLQKENIIDESGMPKERFSAEFPKEGPSILRIQQVVRGDSAAYFCASSHPGDRAEKLFFGSGTQLSVL.

This clonotype was recorded many times. The rearrangement joins TRBV7-2 to TRBJ1-3; possible D gene TRBD1, 5 bases. CDR3 length equals 15 residues. V was clipped by 2 bases and J by 3 bases, with 11 bases between them. Germline V CDR1 and CDR2: SGHTA, FQGNSA. DNA of the CDR3: TGTGCCAGCAGCTTAATCCCGGGGGTTGGAAACACCATATATTTT. Protein product: CASSLIPGVGNTIYF.

The chain joins TRBV5-1 to TRBJ2-7, with TRBD2 matching 13 bases. V shed 4 bases, J shed 0 bases, and the junction held 10 bases outside the gene matches. The CDR3 totals 18 residues. Per germline, CDR1 SGHRS and CDR2 YFSETQ. CDR3 DNA sequence: TGCGCCAGCAGCCTGACTAGCGGGAGGCAAACTAGCTCCTACGAGCAGTACTTC. Its protein is CASSLTSGRQTSSYEQYF. Filled out from reference TRBV5-1 and TRBJ2-7, the complete variable domain reads KAGVTQTPRYLIKTRGQQVTLSCSPISGHRSVSWYQQTPGQGLQFLFEYFSETQRNKGNFPGRFSGRQFSNSRSEMNVSTLELGDSALYLCASSLTSGRQTSSYEQYFGPGTRLTVT.

This chain connects TRBV11-2 to TRBJ2-3; D unclear. The germline V and J ends were trimmed by 5 bases and 6 bases, with 9 bases remaining between them. The CDR3 length is 12 residues. Germline lookup yields CDR1 SGHAT and CDR2 FQNNGV. The CDR3 sequence: CASSQTRDTQYF. The CDR3 DNA sequence: TGTGCCAGCAGCCAGACCAGGGATACGCAGTATTTT.

This clonotype occurred many times. J is TRBJ2-5 and V is TRBV7-2; D is perhaps TRBD1 or TRBD2 (7 bases each). V lost 5 bases and J 6 bases, leaving 16 bases between the germline ends. The CDR3 has 14 residues. Germline CDR1 and CDR2: SGHTA and FQGNSA. The CDR3 sequence: CASSPGGGGKTQYF. CDR3 nucleotide sequence: TGTGCCAGCAGCCCAGGGGGGGGGGGGAAGACCCAGTACTTC.

This clonotype was detected a few times. The gene calls are TRBV6-6 and TRBJ2-7; 8 positions agree with TRBD1. The trim removed 6 bases at V and 5 bases at J, leaving 9 bases unmatched. This CDR3 is 14 amino acids long. The germline CDR1 and CDR2 sequences are MNHNY and SVGAGI (reference sequence). For the CDR3, the DNA is TGTGCCAGCAGGGGGGACAGGTTTTCCCACGAGCAGTACTTC. Its protein product is CASRGDRFSHEQYF.

This clonotype has more than one count but fewer than ten. This rearrangement joins TRBV5-6 to TRBJ2-1, with 13 positions matching TRBD2. CDR1 is SGHDT and CDR2 is YYEEEE in the germline V gene. The junction had 6 bases not matched to a gene; V was cut back by 4 bases and J by 5 bases. The CDR3 extends over 16 amino acids. The CDR3 protein is CASSRTSGGYDNEQFF. The CDR3 DNA follows: TGTGCCAGCAGCCGGACTAGCGGGGGTTACGACAATGAGCAGTTCTTC.

Only a few counts were recorded for this clonotype. The V gene is TRBV7-2, the J gene TRBJ1-2; no reliable D call. Germline V gives CDR1 SGHTA, CDR2 FQGNSA. Trimming shortened V by 2 bases and J by 8 bases, and 15 bases separated the two germline ends. CDR3 length equals 14 residues. Here the CDR3 reads CASSLYEKMGGYTF. CDR3 DNA: TGTGCCAGCAGCTTATATGAGAAAATGGGGGGCTACACCTTC.

This clonotype was seen only a few times. The chain joins TRBV6-1 to TRBJ1-2; D ambiguous. The CDR3 is 13 residues long. Between the trimmed V and J ends, which lost 7 bases and 3 bases, there was a span of 12 bases. Per the germline V gene, CDR1 is MNHNS and CDR2 is SASEGT. This chain's CDR3 is CASTQISDYGYTF. The CDR3 DNA reads TGTGCCAGCACGCAGATCTCGGACTATGGCTACACCTTC.